This T cell receptor beta chain was captured by sequencing in a study of blood T cell repertoires in COVID-19. The repertoire was sequenced with immunoSEQ multiplex PCR; TCRdb's copy has only in-frame clones and lacks some. Altogether 180,000 or so clones are present, roughly 86% being singletons, with the ten largest covering 0.99%. V lost 5 bases to trimming and J lost 9 bases; unmatched junction nucleotides: 5. The CDR3 loop spans 14 amino acids. Germline values: CDR1 KGHDR, CDR2 SFDVKD. The clonotype originates from a man aged 18 to 29 with acute or convalescent COVID-19. Sequenced material: peripheral blood. The chain combines TRBV24-1 with TRBJ1-6; TRBD1 matches at 8 bases. Here the CDR3 DNA reads TGTGCCACCAGTGGAAATACAGGGGGTTCACCCCTCCACTTT. This codes for CATSGNTGGSPLHF.